Described below is a single T cell receptor beta chain sequence and its context. The antigen is unknown. The sample originates from a study of regulatory T cells in long-lasting Graves disease. Whole-study results and caveats: Those with persistent disease had in common more public clonotypes (more than 2,500) than new patients (approximately 970). Because few samples were included, accuracy may have been lower.

Time point: newly diagnosed GD, antithyroid drugs for less than 3 months. With RNA extracted from PBMCs as input, the TCR library was made. Patients all came to the study from an endocrinology department in Xi'an, China. CDR1 and CDR2 from the germline V gene are DFQATT and SNEGSKA (reference sequence). The CDR3 has 14 amino acids. V trimming: 6 bases; J trimming: 4 bases; junction bases outside the gene matches: 11. Investigators prepared the TCR beta libraries by applying iRepertoire HTBI primers and Arm-PCR of CDR3 regions. TCRdb processed the multiplex PCR reads anew with MiXCR; each CDR3 protein has one entry. This table holds 300,000 to 400,000 distinct CDR3 sequences, 15% to 19% found once.

V gene TRBV20-1 combines with J gene TRBJ2-7, with 8 bases matching TRBD1. The sequence derives from a female donor with Graves disease. The sample here was peripheral blood mononuclear cells (PBMCs), taken at new diagnosis, from a patient treated with antithyroid drugs. The CDR3 nucleotides read TGCAGTGCCACAGGACAGGGTGGTCCTTACGAGCAGTACTTC. Translating gives CSATGQGGPYEQYF.